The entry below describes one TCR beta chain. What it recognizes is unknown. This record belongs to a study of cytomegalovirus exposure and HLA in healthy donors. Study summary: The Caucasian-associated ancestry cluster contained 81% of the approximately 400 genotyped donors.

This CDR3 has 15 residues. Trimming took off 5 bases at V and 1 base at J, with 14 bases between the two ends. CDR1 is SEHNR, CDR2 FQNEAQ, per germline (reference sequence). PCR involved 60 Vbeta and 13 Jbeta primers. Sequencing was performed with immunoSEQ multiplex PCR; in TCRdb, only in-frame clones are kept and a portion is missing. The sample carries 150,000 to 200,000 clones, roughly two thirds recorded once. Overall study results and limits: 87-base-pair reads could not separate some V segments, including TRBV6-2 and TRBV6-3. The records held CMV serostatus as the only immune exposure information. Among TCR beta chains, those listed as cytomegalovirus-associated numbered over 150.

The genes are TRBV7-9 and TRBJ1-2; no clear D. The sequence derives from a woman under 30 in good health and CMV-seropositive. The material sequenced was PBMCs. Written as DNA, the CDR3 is TGTGCCAGCAGCCCGGCTTTTGACAATAACTATGGCTACACCTTC. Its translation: CASSPAFDNNYGYTF.